This TCR beta chain was recorded in a study of blood T cell repertoires in COVID-19. On the study more broadly: Italy, Spain and the United States were the sources of the convalescent and acute COVID-19 samples. T cells, B-cell-depleted T cells, or PBMCs provided the cDNA or gDNA that served as material.

Looked up from germline, CDR1 is SGHTA and CDR2 is FQGNSA. V was trimmed by 5 bases and J by 2 bases, leaving 19 bases between them. The CDR3 spans 17 residues. In the authors' workflow: Reference gene primer amplification gave nucleated cell count estimates. TCRdb's copy holds only in-frame clones and misses some; the assay was immunoSEQ multiplex PCR. V and J calls and clone size are copied from that table; D and trimming were computed from the DNA. The sample holds 170,000 or so clones; around 90% are singletons and the top ten take 2.5% to 3.5%. Sequenced material: peripheral blood. V gene TRBV7-2 combines with J gene TRBJ2-1; tentatively, D is TRBD1 (6 bases). This clonotype was obtained from a man aged 35 to 55 with active or convalescent COVID-19. CDR3 residues: CASSPQGAGDPYNEQFF. The CDR3 nucleotides read TGTGCCAGCAGCCCGCAAGGTGCAGGGGACCCCTACAATGAGCAGTTCTTC.